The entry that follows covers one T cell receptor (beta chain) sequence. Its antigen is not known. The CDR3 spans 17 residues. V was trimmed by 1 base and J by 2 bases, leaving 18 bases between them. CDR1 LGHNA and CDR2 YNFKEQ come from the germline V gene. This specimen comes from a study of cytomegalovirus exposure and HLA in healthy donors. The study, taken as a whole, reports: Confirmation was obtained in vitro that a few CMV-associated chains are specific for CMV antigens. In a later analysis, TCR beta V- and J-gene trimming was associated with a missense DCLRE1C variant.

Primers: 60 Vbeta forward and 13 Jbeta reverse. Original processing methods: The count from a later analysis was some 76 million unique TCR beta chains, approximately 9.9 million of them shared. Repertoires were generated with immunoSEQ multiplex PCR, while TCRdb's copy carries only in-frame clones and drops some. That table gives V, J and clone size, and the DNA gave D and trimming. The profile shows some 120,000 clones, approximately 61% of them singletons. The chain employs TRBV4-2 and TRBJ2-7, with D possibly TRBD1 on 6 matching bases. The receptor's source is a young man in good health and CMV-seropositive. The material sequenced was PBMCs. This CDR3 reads CASSQGPFGQTTYEQYF. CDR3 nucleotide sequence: TGTGCCAGCAGCCAAGGACCGTTTGGACAGACGACCTACGAGCAGTACTTC.